The 27 T cell receptor beta chains in this list originate from one sample, sequenced in a study of shared clonotypes between healthy human individuals (dated by TCRdb to about 2020). Library generation was performed with the immunoSEQ multiplex PCR assay. TCRdb re-hosts the immuneACCESS table, in-frame sequences only. Its copies lack some clones; in the studies checked, an unresolved V gene accounts for under half of them, and the cause for the rest is not known. The sample data list about a million clones, and about 80% of these were observed just once. The top ten hold about 1.5% of the sample. The sample was memory CD4+ T cells sorted from blood. What the cell subset or site label conveys for this sample: CD45RA-negative fraction. Receptors were obtained from a man younger than 35 in good health.

This clone appeared a few times. This chain connects TRBV18 to TRBJ1-6; 7 nucleotides agree with TRBD1. This CDR3 contains 14 residues. V lost 2 bases and J lost 8; bases outside the gene matches: 3. Germline V gene sequence: CDR1 KGHSH, CDR2 LQKENI. The CDR3 DNA sequence: TGTGCCAGCTCACCAAACACAGGGGATTCACCCCTCCACTTT. Protein sequence: CASSPNTGDSPLHF.

This chain links TRBV19 with TRBJ2-1; 7 bases agree with TRBD2. CDR1 and CDR2 from the germline V gene are LNHDA and SQIVND (reference sequence). This CDR3 has 16 amino acids. J was trimmed by 4 bases and V by 4 bases; bases with no gene match: 10. As DNA, the CDR3 is TGTGCCAGTAGTACCCTCGGGACTACCAAGTACAATGAGCAGTTCTTC. This translates into CASSTLGTTKYNEQFF.

This chain connects TRBV5-1 to TRBJ2-2, with 8 bases identical to TRBD2. Germline V gene data show CDR1 as SGHRS and CDR2 as YFSETQ. The V and J ends lost 4 bases and 1 base, in that order; junction bases with no gene match: 18. This CDR3 spans 20 amino acids. CDR3 nucleotide sequence: TGCGCCAGCAGCACCCTGCTATCGCGGGGGGACTTTCGGAACACCGGGGAGCTGTTTTTT. As protein: CASSTLLSRGDFRNTGELFF.

The rearrangement joins TRBV11-3 to TRBJ2-1; TRBD1 or TRBD2 may be the D gene (5 bases each). V dropped 5 bases and J dropped 3 bases, with 14 bases sitting between them. This CDR3 region has 15 residues. The V gene's germline CDR1 is SGHNT and CDR2 YENEEA. DNA for the CDR3: TGTGCCAGCAGCCTCTCGGGGACGGACTACAATGAGCAGTTCTTC. This codes for CASSLSGTDYNEQFF.

CDR3 region: CASSLEGTSTDTQYF. The CDR3 nucleotides read TGTGCCAGCAGCTTAGAGGGGACTAGCACAGATACGCAGTATTTT. J is TRBJ2-3 and V is TRBV7-9, with D possibly TRBD2 on 6 matching bases. This CDR3 region has 15 residues. CDR1 is SEHNR, CDR2 FQNEAQ, per germline (reference sequence). Trimming stripped 1 base from V and 0 bases from J, with 8 bases between.

V and J are TRBV6-1 and TRBJ2-1; a weak D match, TRBD1 (5 bases). Germline V gives CDR1 MNHNS, CDR2 SASEGT. The CDR3 totals 11 residues. The V end lost 7 bases, the J end lost 7 bases, and 8 bases lay between the germline ends. The CDR3 DNA is TGTGCCAGCAAACCAGGGAATGAGCAGTTCTTC. The encoded protein is CASKPGNEQFF.

The chain uses TRBV7-4 and TRBJ1-4; TRBD1 matches 9 bases. V trimming: 5 bases; J trimming: 12 bases; junction bases outside the gene matches: 13. CDR1 is SGHVT and CDR2 is SQSDAQ in the germline V gene. This CDR3 is built from 15 residues. Here the CDR3 DNA reads TGTGCCAGCAGCACCAGACCCCGGGACAGGGAACAACTGTTTTTT. Amino acid sequence: CASSTRPRDREQLFF.

This clone was seen once. V usage is TRBV19 and J usage is TRBJ2-2; D unclear. The CDR3 sequence is 12 residues long. The germline V gene encodes CDR1 LNHDA and CDR2 SQIVND (reference sequence). Trimming took off 6 bases at V and 6 bases at J, with 8 bases between the two ends. CDR3 sequence: CASSPPAGELFF. The CDR3 nucleotides read TGTGCCAGTAGCCCCCCAGCCGGGGAGCTGTTTTTT.

About this clone: The sample has other DNA sequences that encode this CDR3 too. The chain couples TRBV20-1 to TRBJ2-7; the D is unclear. The CDR3 consists of 11 residues. Germline V gene sequence: CDR1 DFQATT, CDR2 SNEGSKA (reference sequence). The V and J ends lost 6 bases and 0 bases respectively, with 6 bases between them. CDR3 sequence (DNA): TGCAGTGCAAGACTCTCCTACGAGCAGTACTTC. It yields the protein CSARLSYEQYF.

This sequence joins TRBV6-1 and TRBJ2-6; no reliable D call. Trimming cost V 2 bases and J 0 bases, with 8 bases left between them. The CDR3 totals 16 residues. CDR1 is MNHNS, CDR2 SASEGT, per germline. CDR3: CASSEFGASGANVLTF. As DNA, the CDR3 is TGTGCCAGCAGTGAATTTGGTGCCTCTGGGGCCAACGTCCTGACTTTC.

To note about this clone: Other nucleotide sequences from this sample produce the same CDR3. The chain couples TRBV7-6 to TRBJ2-2; D ambiguous. V lost 1 base and J 1 base, leaving 4 bases between the germline ends. The CDR3 is 14 residues long. Germline V lookup: CDR1 SGHVS, CDR2 FNYEAQ. The CDR3 region is CASSLGQNTGELFF. The CDR3, as DNA: TGTGCCAGCAGCTTAGGGCAGAACACCGGGGAGCTGTTTTTT.

The chain links TRBV6-6 to TRBJ2-2; D is undetermined. Germline CDR1 is MNHNY and CDR2 is SVGAGI (reference sequence). The CDR3 totals 16 residues. V lost 0 bases and J 5 bases, leaving 13 bases between the germline ends. CDR3 loop: CASSYSSRGRTGELFF. The CDR3 nucleotides read TGTGCCAGCAGTTACTCTTCCCGAGGCAGGACCGGGGAGCTGTTTTTT.

The chain combines TRBV9 with TRBJ2-1, with D possibly matching TRBD1 (6 bases). CDR3 size: 15 residues. Germline loops: CDR1 SGDLS, CDR2 YYNGEE. V gave up 0 bases and J gave up 4 bases, with 11 bases separating them. The CDR3 DNA is TGTGCCAGCAGCGTAGCTGGGGGACAATACAATGAGCAGTTCTTC. As protein: CASSVAGGQYNEQFF. The whole variable domain, filled in from reference TRBV9 and TRBJ2-1, reads DSGVTQTPKHLITATGQRVTLRCSPRSGDLSVYWYQQSLDQGLQFLIQYYNGEERAKGNILERFSAQQFPDLHSELNLSSLELGDSALYFCASSVAGGQYNEQFFGPGTRLTVL.

CDR3 bases: TGTGCCAGCACCGGACAGGGGTGGGGCACTGAAGCTTTCTTT. Its translation: CASTGQGWGTEAFF. V gene TRBV7-8 combines with J gene TRBJ1-1, with 9 bases that match TRBD1. CDR3 length: 14 amino acids. The germline CDR1 and CDR2 sequences are SGHVS and FQNEAQ. The V segment lost 7 bases and the J segment 4 bases; nucleotides outside the gene matches: 7.

This chain connects TRBV13 to TRBJ1-1; TRBD1 matches 9 bases. Germline V gene lookup returns CDR1 PRHDT and CDR2 FYEKMQ (reference sequence). The V segment lost 6 bases and the J segment 3 bases; nucleotides outside the gene matches: 11. The CDR3 loop spans 16 amino acids. This CDR3 is CASSPNRGRFDTEAFF. CDR3 nucleotide sequence: TGTGCCAGCAGTCCAAACAGGGGGCGGTTTGACACTGAAGCTTTCTTT.

The rearrangement links TRBV4-3 to TRBJ2-3; D tentatively reads TRBD1 or TRBD2 (5 bases each). The CDR3 totals 16 residues. Germline V gene lookup returns CDR1 LGHNA and CDR2 YSLEER. V lost 4 bases, J lost 6 bases, and 20 bases lay in between. The CDR3, as DNA: TGCGCCAGCAGCCCCCAAGGGGTCCTATGGGAGGATACGCAGTATTTT. Its translation: CASSPQGVLWEDTQYF.

Points on this clone: The sample holds other DNA sequences that translate to the same CDR3. The chain carries TRBV6-4 and TRBJ1-1; D uncertain. The germline CDR1 and CDR2 sequences are MRHNA and SNTAGT. The CDR3 runs to 13 residues. V was cut by 4 bases and J by 0 bases, with 6 bases left in between. CDR3 in amino acids: CASSATVNTEAFF. CDR3 nucleotide sequence: TGTGCCAGCAGTGCGACGGTGAACACTGAAGCTTTCTTT.

Note on this clone: This specimen includes other DNA sequences encoding the same CDR3. The V gene is TRBV15, the J gene TRBJ1-2; the D gene is possibly TRBD1 (6 bases). With 1 base removed from V and 7 bases from J, the gap between germline ends came to 10 bases. This CDR3 has 13 amino acids. CDR1 is LNHNV, CDR2 YYDKDF, per germline (reference sequence). CDR3 region: CATSRGQGLGYTF. The CDR3 DNA sequence: TGTGCCACCAGCAGAGGCCAGGGGCTTGGCTACACCTTC.

This clone was picked up a small number of times. The chain uses TRBV5-6 and TRBJ1-1, with D perhaps TRBD1 (5 bases). V shed 3 bases and J shed 0 bases, with 9 bases lying between them. Germline V gives CDR1 SGHDT, CDR2 YYEEEE. This CDR3 region has 14 residues. The CDR3 nucleotides are TGTGCCAGCAGCTCCGGACACATGAACACTGAAGCTTTCTTT. Amino acid sequence: CASSSGHMNTEAFF.

Notes on this clone: Possible read error: a much larger clone is one base away. The chain joins TRBV5-4 to TRBJ2-3, with 10 bases identical to TRBD2. Germline loops: CDR1 SGHNT, CDR2 YYREEE (reference sequence). The CDR3 sequence is 15 residues long. The V gene end was trimmed by 3 bases and the J gene end by 1 base; junction bases not matched to a gene: 2. DNA for the CDR3: TGTGCCAGCAGCTCCACTAGCGGGGGCACAGATACGCAGTATTTT. As protein: CASSSTSGGTDTQYF.

With regard to this clone: This sample also contains other DNA sequences that code for the same CDR3. The chain is built from TRBV5-1 and TRBJ2-2; D unresolved. Germline loops: CDR1 SGHRS, CDR2 YFSETQ. V was pared by 3 bases and J by 3 bases, with 9 bases between. This CDR3 region has 14 residues. The CDR3 sequence is CASSSRADTGELFF. CDR3 in DNA: TGCGCCAGCAGCTCTAGGGCAGACACCGGGGAGCTGTTTTTT.

The chain has TRBV4-3 and TRBJ1-1; no reliable D call. The CDR3 consists of 13 residues. Trimming removed 0 bases at V and 5 bases at J, with 7 bases between. Germline-derived CDR1 and CDR2 are LGHNA and YSLEER. The CDR3 nucleotides read TGCGCCAGCAGCCAAGAGGGTCGGACTGAAGCTTTCTTT. Translating it yields CASSQEGRTEAFF.

This chain connects TRBV6-5 to TRBJ1-4; D not certain. V lost 6 bases, J lost 5 bases, and 13 bases lay in between. The CDR3 covers 14 residues. CDR1 and CDR2 from the germline V gene are MNHEY and SVGAGI. DNA of the CDR3: TGTGCCAGCAGGGAACCGGGTTTAAATGAAAAACTGTTTTTT. This codes for CASREPGLNEKLFF.

This chain links TRBV7-8 with TRBJ1-6, with TRBD1 matching 7 bases. The germline CDR1 and CDR2 sequences are SGHVS and FQNEAQ. The CDR3 length is 19 residues. The ends lost 5 bases at V and 2 bases at J; junction bases unmatched: 15. Here the CDR3 reads CASSQFLGTAKPYNSPLHF. The CDR3 DNA reads TGTGCCAGCAGCCAGTTCCTCGGGACAGCTAAACCCTATAATTCACCCCTCCACTTT. The full variable domain, rest sourced from reference TRBV7-8 and TRBJ1-6, is GAGVSQSPRYKVAKRGQDVALRCDPISGHVSLFWYQQALGQGPEFLTYFQNEAQLDKSGLPSDRFFAERPEGSVSTLKIQRTQQEDSAVYLCASSQFLGTAKPYNSPLHFGNGTRLTVT.

The rearrangement links TRBV27 to TRBJ1-3; no reliable D call. The germline V gene has CDR1 MNHEY and CDR2 SMNVEV (reference sequence). The ends were cut back, 1 base at V and 2 bases at J, with 3 bases in the middle. This CDR3 contains 13 residues. DNA of the CDR3: TGTGCCAGCAGTTTATTTACTGGAAACACCATATATTTT. The encoded protein is CASSLFTGNTIYF.

This chain joins TRBV19 and TRBJ2-7; 11 bases agree with TRBD2. This CDR3 region has 15 residues. Germline loops: CDR1 LNHDA, CDR2 SQIVND (reference sequence). V gave up 5 bases and J gave up 5 bases; unmatched junction bases: 8. The CDR3 region has the DNA TGTGCCAGTAGTGTCACTAGCGGGAGAAGGGACGAGCAGTACTTC. Protein sequence: CASSVTSGRRDEQYF. The full variable domain, its missing parts supplied by reference TRBV19 and TRBJ2-7, is DGGITQSPKYLFRKEGQNVTLSCEQNLNHDAMYWYRQDPGQGLRLIYYSQIVNDFQKGDIAEGYSVSREKKESFPLTVTSAQKNPTAFYLCASSVTSGRRDEQYFGPGTRLTVT.

The chain carries TRBV11-3 and TRBJ2-1; 9 positions agree with TRBD1. The V and J ends lost 6 bases and 8 bases, in that order; junction bases with no gene match: 8. The CDR3 is made up of 14 amino acids. Germline V gene data show CDR1 as SGHNT and CDR2 as YENEEA. The CDR3 sequence: CASSHDRGDHEQFF. CDR3 nucleotide sequence: TGTGCCAGCAGTCATGACAGGGGGGATCATGAGCAGTTCTTC.